The clone carrying this T cell receptor (beta chain) was detected ten times or more. Antigen: not known. MiXCR was run by TCRdb on the reads, yielding one entry per CDR3 protein. Of approximately 150,000 distinct CDR3 sequences in the sample, roughly 6% were seen once. This sample was taken from a study of T cell repertoires in cytomegalovirus infection. Study context: Public TCR beta signatures were indicative of both CMV infection and a matching HLA type.

V was trimmed by 6 bases and J by 4 bases, leaving 9 bases between them. There are 13 residues in the CDR3. Study-wide results and limits: CMV carriers with the relevant HLA were identified by cumulative public TCR beta family frequency. The study found HLA-C-restricted CMV-specific TCR beta clonotypes dominating the ex vivo response.

The sequenced sample was PBMCs. This sequence joins TRBV12-3 or TRBV12-4 and TRBJ2-2; weak D call: TRBD2 (6 bases). This receptor was identified in a human donor in good health (CMV status not recorded). Some clones in this sample may be carry-over from other donors' samples. CDR3 loop: CASSPGGTGELFF. Written as DNA, the CDR3 is TGTGCCAGCAGCCCCGGGGGCACCGGGGAGCTGTTTTTT.